The entry that follows covers one TCR beta chain sequence. Its antigen is unknown. PCR amplification relied on 60 Vbeta primers (plus 13 Jbeta primers). Profiling relied on immunoSEQ multiplex PCR, and the TCRdb table lists in-frame clones only, not all of them. Of almost 200,000 clones listed, roughly four fifths are singletons. This entry comes from a study of cytomegalovirus exposure and HLA in healthy donors. Whole-study context: A previous analysis identified more than 100 million unique TCR beta sequences derived from 180 million or so T cells.

There are 17 residues in the CDR3. Trimming shortened V by 0 bases and J by 5 bases, and 20 bases separated the two germline ends. The germline V gene encodes CDR1 SGHDT and CDR2 YYEEEE. The study, taken as a whole, reports: The listing of 150 or so TCR beta chains classed them as cytomegalovirus-associated. Reports indicated that the classifier achieved high specificity and sensitivity in diagnosing cytomegalovirus status. One variant, a missense change in DCLRE1C, was linked in a later analysis to TCR beta V- and J-gene trimming.

The chain couples TRBV5-6 to TRBJ2-5; possible D gene TRBD1, 5 bases. Input material: PBMCs. The sequence came from a man aged 30 to 39 in good health and CMV-seronegative. CDR3 sequence (DNA): TGTGCCAGCAGCTTGGATCAGGGCAGGGTTAGTTGGGAGACCCAGTACTTC. Protein sequence: CASSLDQGRVSWETQYF.